Presented here are 19 T cell receptor beta chains from one specimen sequenced in a study of vaccination and CD4 T cells after COVID-19. These receptors have no known antigen. As to treatment: approximately nine-day PBMC culture with coronavirus spike peptide pools or control peptides (ViraFEST assay). The assay that was used to sequence DNA from cultured CD4+ T cells was the Oncomine TCR Beta short-read assay. From the PCR reads, TCRdb called clonotypes with MiXCR, one entry per CDR3 protein. This sample yields 14,000 or so distinct CDR3 sequences, of which less than 65% are seen a single time; roughly 8% belongs to the top ten. The input for sequencing was CD4+ T cells from blood, cultured in vitro, taken before SARS-CoV-2 vaccination. The receptors shown here come from a human donor who had recovered from COVID-19.

The genes are TRBV7-9 and TRBJ2-3; TRBD2 matches at 7 bases. V gave up 3 bases and J gave up 3 bases; unmatched junction bases: 18. Germline V CDR1 and CDR2: SEHNR, FQNEAQ (reference sequence). CDR3 length equals 19 residues. The CDR3 is CASSFFRSRTSRATDTQYF. The CDR3 DNA follows: TGTGCCAGCAGCTTTTTTCGTTCTAGGACTAGTCGGGCTACAGATACGCAGTATTTT.

V and J are TRBV20-1 and TRBJ2-2; TRBD1 aligns across 8 bases. The CDR3 is 14 residues long. Germline lookup yields CDR1 DFQATT and CDR2 SNEGSKA (reference sequence). After removal of 6 bases from V and 3 bases from J, the junction contained 6 bases not matched to a gene. The CDR3 region has the DNA TGCAGTGCGACCGGGACAGGATACACCGGGGAGCTGTTTTTT. Its protein product is CSATGTGYTGELFF.

This chain connects TRBV20-1 to TRBJ1-1; D unresolved. CDR1 DFQATT and CDR2 SNEGSKA come from the germline V gene (reference sequence). This CDR3 spans 13 amino acids. The V end lost 3 bases, the J end lost 0 bases, and 8 bases lay between the germline ends. CDR3 DNA sequence: TGCAGTGCTAGGTTCGCGGTGAACACTGAAGCTTTCTTT. The encoded protein is CSARFAVNTEAFF.

The J gene is TRBJ1-1, the V gene TRBV14; D uncertain. The CDR3 runs 13 residues. V was shortened by 1 base and J by 6 bases, with 9 bases between the two germline ends. Looked up from germline, CDR1 is SGHDN and CDR2 is FVKESK. CDR3 sequence (DNA): TGTGCCAGCAGCCAAGTTGCCCAAGCTGAAGCTTTCTTT. This codes for CASSQVAQAEAFF. Based on the CDR3 plus reference TRBV14 and TRBJ1-1, the full variable domain is EAGVTQFPSHSVIEKGQTVTLRCDPISGHDNLYWYRRVMGKEIKFLLHFVKESKQDESGMPNNRFLAERTGGTYSTLKVQPAELEDSGVYFCASSQVAQAEAFFGQGTRLTVV.

J is TRBJ2-2 and V is TRBV4-1; D is uncertain. The V end was cut by 4 bases, the J end by 2 bases, with 17 bases between. CDR1 MGHRA and CDR2 YSYEKL come from the germline V gene. The CDR3 extends over 17 amino acids. CDR3: CASSRLMETFNTGELFF. CDR3 nucleotides: TGCGCCAGCAGCCGTTTAATGGAGACATTCAACACCGGGGAGCTGTTTTTT.

The chain recombines TRBV10-3 with TRBJ2-7; 9 bases are shared with TRBD2. After removal of 5 bases from V and 2 bases from J, the junction contained 4 bases not matched to a gene. This CDR3 contains 14 residues. Looked up from germline, CDR1 is ENHRY and CDR2 is SYGVKD. CDR3 sequence reads: CAISPSGTPYEQYF. In DNA form, the CDR3 reads TGTGCCATCAGTCCTAGCGGGACCCCCTACGAGCAGTACTTC.

This chain uses TRBV12-3 or TRBV12-4 with TRBJ1-5; D is ambiguous. V lost 3 bases, J lost 0 bases, and 3 bases lay in between. The CDR3 spans 13 residues. CDR3 protein: CASSLVSNQPQHF. DNA of the CDR3: TGTGCCAGCAGTTTGGTTAGCAATCAGCCCCAGCATTTT.

This clonotype was seen only a few times. This rearrangement joins TRBV28 to TRBJ1-5, with 8 positions matching TRBD1. The germline V gene encodes CDR1 MDHEN and CDR2 SYDVKM. After removal of 1 base from V and 9 bases from J, the junction contained 8 bases not matched to a gene. This CDR3 is 15 amino acids long. CDR3 region: CASSLSSLQGGPQHF. The DNA for the CDR3 is TGTGCCAGCAGTTTATCGTCGCTACAGGGGGGGCCCCAGCATTTT. Full variable domain (missing parts from reference TRBV28 and TRBJ1-5): DVKVTQSSRYLVKRTGEKVFLECVQDMDHENMFWYRQDPGLGLRLIYFSYDVKMKEKGDIPEGYSVSREKKERFSLILESASTNQTSMYLCASSLSSLQGGPQHFGDGTRLSIL.

This clonotype was seen once. The rearrangement joins TRBV3-1 to TRBJ1-1; D may be TRBD1 (5 bases). This CDR3 has 14 amino acids. The V gene lost 1 base and the J gene lost 1 base, with 7 bases spanning the gap. Germline V gene sequence: CDR1 LGHDT, CDR2 YNNKEL (reference sequence). This CDR3 reads CASSQVGANTEAFF. The CDR3 DNA reads TGTGCCAGCAGCCAAGTAGGGGCGAACACTGAAGCTTTCTTT.

The table lists this clonotype with a count of one. The CDR3 reads CASGLAGVVNEQFF. CDR3 DNA: TGTGCGTCAGGACTAGCGGGAGTGGTAAATGAGCAGTTCTTC. This chain connects TRBV19 to TRBJ2-1; 13 bases map to TRBD2. The CDR3 sequence is 14 residues long. CDR1 LNHDA and CDR2 SQIVND come from the germline V gene (reference sequence). The variable domain in full, with the rest retrieved from reference TRBV19 and TRBJ2-1, is DGGITQSPKYLFRKEGQNVTLSCEQNLNHDAMYWYRQDPGQGLRLIYYSQIVNDFQKGDIAEGYSVSREKKESFPLTVTSAQKNPTAFYLCASGLAGVVNEQFFGPGTRLTVL.

In DNA form, the CDR3 reads TGTGCCAGCAGCTCGCCGGACAGAGCTAACACTGAAGCTTTCTTT. It specifies CASSSPDRANTEAFF. The genes are TRBV7-9 and TRBJ1-1; the D gene is possibly TRBD1 (6 bases). Germline V CDR1 and CDR2: SEHNR, FQNEAQ (reference sequence). This CDR3 has 15 amino acids. V was shortened by 4 bases and J by 2 bases, with 14 bases between the two germline ends.

This clonotype has just a few counts. The genes are TRBV27 and TRBJ1-6; D possibly corresponds to TRBD1 (5 bases). The germline V gene encodes CDR1 MNHEY and CDR2 SMNVEV (reference sequence). Trimming stripped 2 bases from V and 8 bases from J, with 13 bases between. This CDR3 is 15 amino acids long. CDR3 loop: CASSLEGMPHSPLHF. Here the CDR3 DNA reads TGTGCCAGCAGTTTAGAGGGGATGCCTCATTCACCCCTCCACTTT.

The chain couples TRBV7-2 to TRBJ1-2; 8 bases map to TRBD1. The CDR3 length is 15 residues. Germline V lookup: CDR1 SGHTA, CDR2 FQGNSA. The V and J ends lost 5 bases and 4 bases, in that order; junction bases with no gene match: 9. DNA of the CDR3: TGTGCCAGCAGCGCAAGACAGGGGCTGGCCTATGGCTACACCTTC. Amino acids: CASSARQGLAYGYTF.

The chain uses TRBV28 and TRBJ2-5, with D possibly matching TRBD1 (5 bases). V gave up 3 bases and J gave up 4 bases, with 12 bases separating them. Per the germline V gene, CDR1 is MDHEN and CDR2 is SYDVKM. The CDR3 runs to 14 residues. The CDR3 is CASSFGGRAETQYF. CDR3 coding DNA: TGTGCCAGCAGTTTTGGCGGCAGGGCAGAGACCCAGTACTTC. Full variable domain (rest looked up from reference TRBV28 and TRBJ2-5): DVKVTQSSRYLVKRTGEKVFLECVQDMDHENMFWYRQDPGLGLRLIYFSYDVKMKEKGDIPEGYSVSREKKERFSLILESASTNQTSMYLCASSFGGRAETQYFGPGTRLLVL.

A word on this clonotype: With a much larger clone just one base away, this may be a read error. The V call is TRBV10-1, the J call TRBJ2-3; D unresolved. This CDR3 has 13 amino acids. The germline V gene has CDR1 WNHNN and CDR2 SYGVQD (reference sequence). Deletions cut 5 bases from V and 9 bases from J, with 15 bases between. CDR3 sequence reads: CASSYEPAATQYF. CDR3 DNA: TGCGCCAGCAGTTACGAGCCGGCGGCCACGCAGTATTTT.

V is TRBV20-1 and J is TRBJ2-3; 12 nucleotides match TRBD2. CDR3 length: 16 residues. The germline gives CDR1 DFQATT, CDR2 SNEGSKA (reference sequence). V dropped 3 bases and J dropped 2; count of bases not matched to a gene: 6. The DNA for the CDR3 is TGCAGTGCTAGTCAGTCTAGCGGGGGGGACACAGATACGCAGTATTTT. Residues: CSASQSSGGDTDTQYF.

The rearrangement links TRBV5-6 to TRBJ2-3, with D perhaps being TRBD1 or TRBD2 (5 bases each). The CDR3 covers 15 residues. Trimming took off 4 bases at V and 1 base at J, with 13 bases between the two ends. CDR1 is SGHDT, CDR2 YYEEEE, per germline. The CDR3 DNA is TGTGCCAGCAGCGCCGGGACGCTCCGCACAGATACGCAGTATTTT. Translation gives CASSAGTLRTDTQYF.

The table lists this clonotype with a count of one. CDR3 loop: CASSVRDIGNQPQHF. The DNA of the CDR3 is TGTGCCAGCAGTGTTCGAGACATTGGCAATCAGCCCCAGCATTTT. The rearrangement uses TRBV28 and TRBJ1-5, with D uncertain. Germline CDR1 is MDHEN and CDR2 is SYDVKM. V was cut by 5 bases and J by 2 bases, with 13 bases left in between. The CDR3 has 15 amino acids.

This clonotype was counted a few times. The chain has TRBV7-8 and TRBJ1-1; TRBD1 matches 9 bases. This CDR3 has 14 amino acids. Germline V gene sequence: CDR1 SGHVS, CDR2 FQNEAQ. Trimming took 5 bases from V and 5 from J; bases not matched to a gene: 6. The CDR3 protein is CASSPRDRDTEAFF. The CDR3 DNA follows: TGTGCCAGCAGCCCGAGGGACAGGGATACTGAAGCTTTCTTT.